A single sample is the source of the 25 T cell receptor beta chains below, sequenced in a study of PD-1 blockade in classical Hodgkin lymphoma. Time point here: cycle 4 day 1 (C4D1), after more than five weeks of nivolumab. The patients all showed relapse after autologous stem cell transplantation, while their brentuximab vedotin exposure varied. It was by magnetic negative selection that CD4+ T cells were purified from thawed PBMCs. Sequenced by immunoSEQ multiplex PCR; TCRdb stores in-frame clones only, minus some. The sample holds some 19,000 clones; 60% to 80% are singletons and the top ten take approximately 2.7%. Sequenced here: CD4+ T cells from blood, sampled before the fourth cycle of nivolumab. The origin of the receptors is a human donor with classical Hodgkin lymphoma.

In its sample, this clone was seen once. This sequence joins TRBV6-5 and TRBJ2-7; a weak D match, TRBD2 (5 bases). Germline V gives CDR1 MNHEY, CDR2 SVGAGI. V was clipped by 3 bases and J by 4 bases, with 19 bases between them. This CDR3 is built from 16 residues. The DNA for the CDR3 is TGTGCCAGCAGTTATTCCGGTGGGTGGGAGATTTACGAGCAGTACTTC. Translation gives CASSYSGGWEIYEQYF.

The genes are TRBV5-6 and TRBJ2-7, with D possibly being TRBD2 (5 bases). CDR3 size: 11 residues. The V gene lost 4 bases and the J gene lost 4 bases, with 6 bases spanning the gap. From germline, CDR1 is SGHDT and CDR2 YYEEEE. DNA of the CDR3: TGTGCCAGCAGCGAGGGATACGAGCAGTACTTC. Amino acid sequence: CASSEGYEQYF.

This clone was recorded a few times. V and J are TRBV2 and TRBJ2-1; no clear D gene. This CDR3 spans 12 amino acids. Germline V CDR1 and CDR2: SNHLY, FYNNEI. V was pared by 6 bases and J by 10 bases, with 13 bases between. CDR3 nucleotide sequence: TGTGCCAGCAGCGGCCTATCCTGGGAGCAGTTCTTC. Protein sequence: CASSGLSWEQFF.

The chain is built from TRBV9 and TRBJ2-7; D ambiguous. Trimming stripped 0 bases from V and 7 bases from J, with 11 bases between. The CDR3 extends over 13 amino acids. CDR1 is SGDLS, CDR2 YYNGEE, per germline. CDR3 bases: TGTGCCAGCAGCGTAGGTATAGACGAGGAGCAGTACTTC. It yields the protein CASSVGIDEEQYF. The entire variable domain, with the rest obtained from reference TRBV9 and TRBJ2-7, is as follows: DSGVTQTPKHLITATGQRVTLRCSPRSGDLSVYWYQQSLDQGLQFLIQYYNGEERAKGNILERFSAQQFPDLHSELNLSSLELGDSALYFCASSVGIDEEQYFGPGTRLTVT.

This clone was picked up a small number of times. This chain uses TRBV7-9 with TRBJ1-2; no definite D call. The CDR3 is 11 amino acids. Germline V gene lookup returns CDR1 SEHNR and CDR2 FQNEAQ (reference sequence). The V and J ends lost 4 bases and 7 bases respectively, with 7 bases between them. CDR3 region: CASSSQLGYTF. The CDR3 region has the DNA TGTGCCAGCAGCTCCCAGCTTGGCTACACCTTC. Full variable domain (missing parts from reference TRBV7-9 and TRBJ1-2): DTGVSQNPRHKITKRGQNVTFRCDPISEHNRLYWYRQTLGQGPEFLTYFQNEAQLEKSRLLSDRFSAERPKGSFSTLEIQRTEQGDSAMYLCASSSQLGYTFGSGTRLTVV.

The genes are TRBV6-5 and TRBJ1-5, with D unclear. Trimming stripped 6 bases from V and 1 base from J, with 13 bases between. This CDR3 is 15 amino acids long. The germline gives CDR1 MNHEY, CDR2 SVGAGI. The CDR3 DNA sequence: TGTGCCAGCAGGCCCGCGGGTGTAAGCAATCAGCCCCAGCATTTT. As protein: CASRPAGVSNQPQHF.

This clone turned up a few times. The V gene is TRBV11-1, the J gene TRBJ2-1, with a tentative D call TRBD1 (5 bases). This CDR3 has 14 residues. Germline CDR1 is SGHAT and CDR2 is FQDESV (reference sequence). With 3 bases removed from V and 6 bases from J, the gap between germline ends came to 12 bases. CDR3 residues: CASSFEQVSNEQFF. CDR3 DNA sequence: TGTGCCAGCAGCTTTGAACAGGTTTCCAATGAGCAGTTCTTC.

The table lists this clone with a count of one. V and J are TRBV7-8 and TRBJ1-5; D gene uncertain. Germline CDR1 and CDR2: SGHVS and FQNEAQ. This CDR3 region has 14 residues. Between the trimmed V and J ends, which lost 2 bases and 13 bases, there was a span of 18 bases. Here the CDR3 DNA reads TGTGCCAGCAGCTTAAGACCTATGGACGCTGAGCAGCATTTT. Amino acids: CASSLRPMDAEQHF.

The chain employs TRBV7-3 and TRBJ2-1; 9 bases fit TRBD2. Germline CDR1 SGHTA, CDR2 FQGTGA. The CDR3 is 20 residues long. J gave up 7 bases and V 4 bases, and 23 bases lay outside the gene matches. The CDR3 sequence: CASSSRPETGMTSGLNEQFF. CDR3 coding DNA: TGTGCCAGCAGCTCGCGTCCTGAGACAGGAATGACTAGCGGACTTAATGAGCAGTTCTTC.

This clone was seen more than once but under ten times. This chain uses TRBV9 with TRBJ1-6; D gene unclear. The ends were cut back, 0 bases at V and 7 bases at J, with 11 bases in the middle. This CDR3 comprises 15 residues. Germline-derived CDR1 and CDR2 are SGDLS and YYNGEE. This CDR3 reads CASSVDSRTNSPLHF. As DNA, the CDR3 is TGTGCCAGCAGCGTAGACTCACGTACCAATTCACCCCTCCACTTT.

The chain is built from TRBV6-1 and TRBJ2-1; D is unresolved. V lost 2 bases and J lost 9, with 8 bases in between. The CDR3 runs 12 residues. Germline CDR1 MNHNS, CDR2 SASEGT. The CDR3 sequence: CASSEWAGEQFF. The CDR3 DNA sequence: TGTGCCAGCAGTGAATGGGCCGGTGAGCAGTTCTTC.

V is TRBV11-2 and J is TRBJ2-1; perhaps TRBD2 as D (6 bases). This CDR3 region has 15 residues. Trimming took off 5 bases at V and 0 bases at J, with 11 bases between the two ends. Germline V CDR1 and CDR2: SGHAT, FQNNGV. The CDR3 loop reads CASSLMGGSYNEQFF. In DNA form, the CDR3 reads TGTGCCAGCAGCCTCATGGGAGGCTCCTACAATGAGCAGTTCTTC.

The chain recombines TRBV7-9 with TRBJ2-1; TRBD2 agrees at 8 bases. J was trimmed by 0 bases and V by 5 bases; bases with no gene match: 6. CDR3 length: 16 residues. Germline CDR1 reads SEHNR; CDR2 reads FQNEAQ (reference sequence). CDR3 nucleotides: TGTGCCAGCAGCGATAGAAGCGGGAGCTCCTACAATGAGCAGTTCTTC. This codes for CASSDRSGSSYNEQFF.

The rearrangement uses TRBV29-1 and TRBJ2-3; D uncertain. CDR1 is SQVTM and CDR2 is ANQGSEA in the germline V gene. The CDR3 consists of 11 residues. CDR3 nucleotide sequence: TGCACGACGACCGCCACAGATACGCAGTATTTT. Translation gives CTTTATDTQYF.

This clone was seen only once. The junction and the germline gene differ at one end; a read error may be behind it. The same CDR3 can be traced to other DNA sequences in this sample. The chain employs TRBV6-5 and TRBJ1-2; tentatively, D is TRBD1 (6 bases). This CDR3 region has 12 residues. The germline CDR1 and CDR2 sequences are MNHEY and SVGAGI. The CDR3 loop reads CASSPRPGGYTF. CDR3 DNA: TGTGCCAGCAGTCCCCGTCCCGGGGGCTACACCTTT.

This clone was recorded once. This chain joins TRBV4-1 and TRBJ1-1; no clear D. The CDR3 contains 18 residues. V was clipped by 2 bases and J by 2 bases, with 21 bases between them. Germline V CDR1 and CDR2: MGHRA, YSYEKL. CDR3 protein: CASSQFFGEGGSNTEAFF. The CDR3 nucleotides read TGCGCCAGCAGCCAATTTTTTGGGGAGGGAGGCTCAAACACTGAAGCTTTCTTT.

The J gene is TRBJ2-2, the V gene TRBV28; D unresolved. The germline V gene encodes CDR1 MDHEN and CDR2 SYDVKM. The V and J ends lost 3 bases and 1 base respectively, with 6 bases between them. This CDR3 has 14 residues. CDR3 in amino acids: CASSFQRNTGELFF. The DNA of the CDR3 is TGTGCCAGCAGTTTCCAGCGGAACACCGGGGAGCTGTTTTTT.

The chain recombines TRBV4-3 with TRBJ2-1; D gene unclear. The CDR3 totals 15 residues. CDR1 LGHNA and CDR2 YSLEER come from the germline V gene. Trimming took off 0 bases at V and 2 bases at J, with 8 bases between the two ends. The CDR3 protein is CASSQDTATYNEQFF. CDR3 bases: TGCGCCAGCAGCCAAGATACTGCCACCTACAATGAGCAGTTCTTC.

About this clone: One end of the junction is discordant with germline, which a read error may explain. This rearrangement joins TRBV29-1 to TRBJ2-7; 10 positions match TRBD1. Looked up from germline, CDR1 is SQVTM and CDR2 is ANQGSEA. There are 14 residues in the CDR3. CDR3 loop: CSVAYNPSRDRGIF. The CDR3 DNA sequence: TGCAGCGTTGCTTACAATCCCAGCCGGGACAGGGGAATTTTC.

This clone was detected a few times. The chain employs TRBV19 and TRBJ1-5; D remains ambiguous. The CDR3 length is 14 residues. Trimming left V 3 bases short and J 0 bases short, with 6 bases between. The germline CDR1 and CDR2 sequences are LNHDA and SQIVND (reference sequence). The CDR3 nucleotides read TGTGCCAGTAGTATTACAGATAGCAATCAGCCCCAGCATTTT. Translation: CASSITDSNQPQHF.

This rearrangement joins TRBV7-2 to TRBJ2-5, with 10 bases that match TRBD2. The V gene's germline CDR1 is SGHTA and CDR2 FQGNSA. V lost 5 bases to trimming and J lost 5 bases; unmatched junction nucleotides: 8. The CDR3 sequence is 15 residues long. The CDR3 here is CASSPQRGGRETQYF. The CDR3 nucleotides read TGTGCCAGCAGCCCTCAGCGGGGGGGCCGCGAGACCCAGTACTTC.

This chain's CDR3 is CASRKAGGYEQYF. The CDR3 nucleotides read TGTGCCAGCAGGAAGGCCGGTGGGTACGAGCAGTACTTC. V gene TRBV28 combines with J gene TRBJ2-7; D gene ambiguous. V lost 6 bases and J 4 bases, leaving 13 bases between the germline ends. The germline V gene has CDR1 MDHEN and CDR2 SYDVKM. The length of the CDR3 is 13 residues.

This clone was observed a single time. The J gene is TRBJ2-1, the V gene TRBV5-4; D is possibly TRBD1 (6 bases). CDR1 and CDR2 (germline): SGHNT, YYREEE (reference sequence). Deletions cut 4 bases from V and 8 bases from J, with 19 bases between. The CDR3 covers 15 residues. The chain's CDR3 is CASSNDGGRADEQFF. The CDR3 nucleotides read TGTGCCAGCAGCAACGATGGGGGCAGGGCGGATGAGCAGTTCTTC.

This chain uses TRBV7-9 with TRBJ2-1, with 7 bases that match TRBD2. The V segment lost 2 bases and the J segment 7 bases; nucleotides outside the gene matches: 2. The CDR3 consists of 13 residues. CDR1 is SEHNR, CDR2 FQNEAQ, per germline (reference sequence). In DNA, the CDR3 is TGTGCCAGCAGCTTAAGGGGAGGGAATGAGCAGTTCTTC. Translating it yields CASSLRGGNEQFF.

V usage is TRBV14 and J usage is TRBJ1-1, with 7 bases aligning to TRBD1. V lost 3 bases to trimming and J lost 11 bases; unmatched junction nucleotides: 6. From germline, CDR1 is SGHDN and CDR2 FVKESK. The CDR3 has 12 residues. The CDR3 region has the DNA TGTGCCAGCAGCCAGACAGGGATAAATGCTTTCTTT. It specifies CASSQTGINAFF.